The entry below describes one TCR beta chain. What it binds is unknown. V was cut by 2 bases and J by 5 bases, with 15 bases left in between. The CDR3 is 14 residues long. Germline V gene lookup returns CDR1 GTSNPN and CDR2 SVGIG (reference sequence). This entry comes from a study of response to subunit inactivated influenza vaccine. Notes on the study in general: The study's authors posited that every seasonal influenza vaccination enlists few new T cells.

TCRdb re-called the RT-PCR reads through MiXCR, storing one row per CDR3 protein. The sample includes roughly 650,000 distinct CDR3 sequences, about a sixth seen only once; the top ten take 9.5% to 13%. The sequences come from PBMCs from blood, collected roughly 12 days after vaccination. The TCR originated in a man aged 45-65 years who received an inactivated influenza vaccine. The rearrangement links TRBV30 to TRBJ2-5; the D gene is possibly TRBD1 (5 bases). The CDR3 reads CAWSSTGLWETQYF. The CDR3 nucleotides are TGTGCCTGGAGTTCCACAGGTCTTTGGGAGACCCAGTACTTC.